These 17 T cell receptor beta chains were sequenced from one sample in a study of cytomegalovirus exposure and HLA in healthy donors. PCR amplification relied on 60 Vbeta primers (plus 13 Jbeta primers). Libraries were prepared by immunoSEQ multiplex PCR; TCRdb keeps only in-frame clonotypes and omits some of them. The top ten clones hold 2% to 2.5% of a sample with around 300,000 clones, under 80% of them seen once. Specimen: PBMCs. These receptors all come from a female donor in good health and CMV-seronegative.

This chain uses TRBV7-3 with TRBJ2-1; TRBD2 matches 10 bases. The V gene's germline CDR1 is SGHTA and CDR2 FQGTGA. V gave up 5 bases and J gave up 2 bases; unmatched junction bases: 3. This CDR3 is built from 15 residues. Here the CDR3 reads CASSITSGAYNEQFF. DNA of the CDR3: TGTGCCAGCAGCATCACTAGCGGGGCCTACAATGAGCAGTTCTTC.

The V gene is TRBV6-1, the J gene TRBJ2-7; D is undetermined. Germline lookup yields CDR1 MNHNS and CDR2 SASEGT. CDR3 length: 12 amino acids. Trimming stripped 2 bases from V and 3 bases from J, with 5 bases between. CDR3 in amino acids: CASSETIYEQYF. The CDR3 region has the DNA TGTGCCAGCAGTGAAACTATCTACGAGCAGTACTTC.

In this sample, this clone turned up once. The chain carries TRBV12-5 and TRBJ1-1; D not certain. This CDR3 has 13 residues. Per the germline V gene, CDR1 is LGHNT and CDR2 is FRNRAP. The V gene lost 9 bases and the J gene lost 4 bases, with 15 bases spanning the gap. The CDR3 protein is CASLGREVTEAFF. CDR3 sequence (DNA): TGTGCTAGCCTGGGGAGGGAGGTCACTGAAGCTTTCTTT.

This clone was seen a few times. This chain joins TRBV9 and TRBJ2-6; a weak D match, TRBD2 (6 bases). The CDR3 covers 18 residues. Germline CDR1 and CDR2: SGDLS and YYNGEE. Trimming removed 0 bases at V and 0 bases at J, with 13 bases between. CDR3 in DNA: TGTGCCAGCAGCGTAGTGGGGGGACGGGTCTCTGGGGCCAACGTCCTGACTTTC. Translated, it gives CASSVVGGRVSGANVLTF.

CDR3 sequence: CASSLLADFQQYF. CDR3 DNA sequence: TGCGCCAGCAGCTTGTTAGCAGACTTTCAGCAGTACTTC. V and J are TRBV5-1 and TRBJ2-7; D is undetermined. This CDR3 contains 13 residues. Trimming took 1 base from V and 8 from J, leaving 13 bases between them. Per the germline V gene, CDR1 is SGHRS and CDR2 is YFSETQ. The full variable domain, its missing parts supplied by reference TRBV5-1 and TRBJ2-7, is KAGVTQTPRYLIKTRGQQVTLSCSPISGHRSVSWYQQTPGQGLQFLFEYFSETQRNKGNFPGRFSGRQFSNSRSEMNVSTLELGDSALYLCASSLLADFQQYFGPGTRLTVT.

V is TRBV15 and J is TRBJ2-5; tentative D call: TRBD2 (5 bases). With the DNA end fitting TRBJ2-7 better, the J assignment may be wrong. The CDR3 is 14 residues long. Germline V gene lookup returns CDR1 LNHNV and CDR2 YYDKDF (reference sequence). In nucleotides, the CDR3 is TGTGCCACCAGCAGAGTAAGCGGCTCCTACGAGCAGTACTTC. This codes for CATSRVSGSYEQYF.

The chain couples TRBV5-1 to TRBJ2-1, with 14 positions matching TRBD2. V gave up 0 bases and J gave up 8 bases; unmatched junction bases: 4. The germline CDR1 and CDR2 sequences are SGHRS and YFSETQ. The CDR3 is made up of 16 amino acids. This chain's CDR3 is CASSLAPGLAGDEQFF. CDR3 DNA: TGCGCCAGCAGCTTGGCCCCGGGACTAGCGGGAGATGAGCAGTTCTTC.

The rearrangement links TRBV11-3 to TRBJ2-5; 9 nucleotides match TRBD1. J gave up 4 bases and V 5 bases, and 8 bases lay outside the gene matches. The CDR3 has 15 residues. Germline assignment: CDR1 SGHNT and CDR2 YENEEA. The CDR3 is CASSPGGQGRETQYF. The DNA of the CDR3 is TGTGCCAGCAGCCCGGGGGGACAGGGCCGAGAGACCCAGTACTTC.

This CDR3 is CASSEKRLSSYEQYF. Here the CDR3 DNA reads TGCGCCAGCAGTGAAAAGCGCCTAAGCTCCTACGAGCAGTACTTC. V is TRBV10-2 and J is TRBJ2-7, with D unclear. Per the germline V gene, CDR1 is WSHSY and CDR2 is SAAADI. The CDR3 has 15 residues. V was cut by 3 bases and J by 0 bases, with 12 bases left in between.

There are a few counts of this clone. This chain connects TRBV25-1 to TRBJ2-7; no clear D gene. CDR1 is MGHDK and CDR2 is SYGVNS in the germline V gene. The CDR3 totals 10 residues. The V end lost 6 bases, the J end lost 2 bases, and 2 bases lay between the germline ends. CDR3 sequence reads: CASSTYEQYF. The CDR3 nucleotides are TGTGCCAGCAGCACCTACGAGCAGTACTTC.

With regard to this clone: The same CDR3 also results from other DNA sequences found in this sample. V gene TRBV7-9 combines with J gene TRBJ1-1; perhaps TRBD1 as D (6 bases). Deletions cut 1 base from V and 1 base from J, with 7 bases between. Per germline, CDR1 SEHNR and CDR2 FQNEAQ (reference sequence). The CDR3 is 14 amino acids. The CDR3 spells CASSLGQANTEAFF. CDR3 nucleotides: TGTGCCAGCAGCTTAGGACAGGCGAACACTGAAGCTTTCTTT.

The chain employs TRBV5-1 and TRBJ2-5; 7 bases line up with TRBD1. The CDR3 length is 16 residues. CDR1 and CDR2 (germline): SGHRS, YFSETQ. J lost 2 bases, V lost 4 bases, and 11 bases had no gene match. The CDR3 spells CASSLTTGQVQETQYF. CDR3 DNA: TGCGCCAGCAGCCTCACCACTGGACAGGTTCAAGAGACCCAGTACTTC.

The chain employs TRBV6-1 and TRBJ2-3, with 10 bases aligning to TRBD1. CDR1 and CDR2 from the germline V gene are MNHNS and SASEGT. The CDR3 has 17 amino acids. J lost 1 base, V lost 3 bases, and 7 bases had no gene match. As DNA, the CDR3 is TGTGCCAGCAGTGAGTACCCGGGACAGGGGCGCACAGATACGCAGTATTTT. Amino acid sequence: CASSEYPGQGRTDTQYF.

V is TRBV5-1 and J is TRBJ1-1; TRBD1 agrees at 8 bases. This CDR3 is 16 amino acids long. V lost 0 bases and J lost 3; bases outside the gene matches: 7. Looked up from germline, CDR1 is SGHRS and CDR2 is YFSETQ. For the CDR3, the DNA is TGCGCCAGCAGCTTGGCCACCGGGACAGGTGACACTGAAGCTTTCTTT. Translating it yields CASSLATGTGDTEAFF.

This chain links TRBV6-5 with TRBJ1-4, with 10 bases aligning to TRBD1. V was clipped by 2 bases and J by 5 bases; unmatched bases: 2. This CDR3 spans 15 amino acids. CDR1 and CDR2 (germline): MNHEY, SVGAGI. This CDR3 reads CASSYGTGANEKLFF. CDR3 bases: TGTGCCAGCAGTTACGGGACAGGGGCAAATGAAAAACTGTTTTTT.

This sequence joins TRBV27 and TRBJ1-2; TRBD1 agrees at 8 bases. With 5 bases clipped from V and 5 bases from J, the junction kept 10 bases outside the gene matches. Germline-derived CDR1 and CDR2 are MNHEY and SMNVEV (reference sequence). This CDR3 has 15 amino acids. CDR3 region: CASSRTGGVGYGYTF. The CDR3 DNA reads TGTGCCAGCAGTCGTACAGGGGGTGTCGGTTATGGCTACACCTTC.

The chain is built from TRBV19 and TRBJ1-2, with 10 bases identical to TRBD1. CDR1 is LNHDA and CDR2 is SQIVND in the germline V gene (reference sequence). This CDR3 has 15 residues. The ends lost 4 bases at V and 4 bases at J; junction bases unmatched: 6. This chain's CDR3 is CASSTWTGGSYGYTF. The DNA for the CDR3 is TGTGCCAGTAGTACTTGGACAGGGGGTAGCTATGGCTACACCTTC.